A single sample gave rise to the 19 T cell receptor beta chains below, sequenced in a study of T cells in Graves' hyperthyroidism and ophthalmopathy. Amplification yielded TCR beta CDR3 regions, with RNA transcripts as the source. Using the HTBI primer set, a first-round RT-PCR was run on the TCR CDR3. TCRdb passed the multiplex PCR reads through MiXCR, listing each CDR3 protein once. Of a few hundred thousand distinct CDR3 sequences listed, approximately 15% are singletons. Input material: blood. The receptor set was obtained from a woman aged 35 to 49 with Graves' ophthalmopathy.

A few counts support this clonotype. The chain joins TRBV28 to TRBJ2-5; unclear D gene. CDR1 and CDR2 (germline): MDHEN, SYDVKM. The V end was cut by 2 bases, the J end by 5 bases, with 9 bases between. CDR3 size: 13 residues. CDR3 sequence reads: CASSLVQVETQYF. The CDR3 nucleotides are TGTGCCAGCAGTTTAGTTCAGGTTGAGACCCAGTACTTC.

This sequence joins TRBV11-2 and TRBJ2-7, with D perhaps given as TRBD1 or TRBD2 (7 bases each). Trimming pared 4 bases from V and 7 bases from J, leaving 14 bases between. This CDR3 is 13 amino acids long. In germline, CDR1 is SGHAT, CDR2 FQNNGV. CDR3 nucleotides: TGTGCCAGCAGCTCAACCAGGGGGGGTGAGCAGTACTTC. Translation: CASSSTRGGEQYF.

This clonotype was observed a handful of times. The chain employs TRBV5-1 and TRBJ1-6; the D gene is possibly TRBD1 (5 bases). Trimming took off 0 bases at V and 7 bases at J, with 11 bases between the two ends. Germline V gene lookup returns CDR1 SGHRS and CDR2 YFSETQ. The CDR3 loop spans 15 amino acids. The CDR3, as DNA: TGCGCCAGCAGCTTGGGCCAGGGAGGGAATTCACCCCTCCACTTT. It codes for CASSLGQGGNSPLHF.

The V call is TRBV4-2, the J call TRBJ2-5, with TRBD2 identical over 11 bases. The CDR3 has 15 amino acids. Per the germline V gene, CDR1 is LGHNA and CDR2 is YNFKEQ. Trimming at V came to 0 bases and at J to 4 bases, leaving 1 base not matched to a gene. The CDR3 region is CASSQETSGGETQYF. The CDR3, as DNA: TGTGCCAGCAGCCAAGAAACTAGCGGGGGAGAGACCCAGTACTTC.

DNA for the CDR3: TGCAGTGCTGGCCGGAGGAGGACTAATGAAAAACTGTTTTTT. This gives the protein CSAGRRRTNEKLFF. The rearrangement uses TRBV20-1 and TRBJ1-4; D remains unclear. This CDR3 is 14 amino acids long. Trimming took 5 bases from V and 2 from J, leaving 12 bases between them. Germline values: CDR1 DFQATT, CDR2 SNEGSKA (reference sequence).

This clonotype was counted many times. The genes are TRBV20-1 and TRBJ1-5; 11 bases are a match to TRBD1. J lost 7 bases, V lost 6 bases, and 5 bases had no gene match. Per the germline V gene, CDR1 is DFQATT and CDR2 is SNEGSKA (reference sequence). The CDR3 runs to 13 residues. DNA for the CDR3: TGCAGTGCGGGAGGACAGGGGGCACAGCCCCAGCATTTT. It specifies CSAGGQGAQPQHF.

The table lists this clonotype with a few counts. In DNA, the CDR3 is TGCGCCAGCAGCCCTATGACTAGCGGGAGATCTTTATTATACAATGAGCAGTTCTTC. Residues: CASSPMTSGRSLLYNEQFF. The chain recombines TRBV4-1 with TRBJ2-1; 12 bases align to TRBD2. Germline V gives CDR1 MGHRA, CDR2 YSYEKL. The CDR3 extends over 19 amino acids. The trim removed 4 bases at V and 4 bases at J, leaving 14 bases unmatched.

This sequence joins TRBV4-1 and TRBJ1-1; D unclear. Looked up from germline, CDR1 is MGHRA and CDR2 is YSYEKL. V was shortened by 1 base and J by 1 base, with 10 bases between the two germline ends. This CDR3 is built from 15 residues. The CDR3: CASSQVGKRNTEAFF. CDR3 DNA: TGCGCCAGCAGCCAAGTGGGGAAAAGGAACACTGAAGCTTTCTTT.

This clonotype was counted many times. V and J are TRBV28 and TRBJ1-1; 9 bases are shared with TRBD1. CDR3 length: 15 residues. After removal of 2 bases from V and 1 base from J, the junction contained 2 bases not matched to a gene. Germline V CDR1 and CDR2: MDHEN, SYDVKM. In nucleotides, the CDR3 is TGTGCCAGCAGTTTAACAGGGGGCGCGAACACTGAAGCTTTCTTT. This sequence encodes CASSLTGGANTEAFF.

This clonotype was found a few times. The gene calls are TRBV2 and TRBJ2-2; perhaps TRBD2 as D (6 bases). The ends were cut back, 5 bases at V and 8 bases at J, with 15 bases in the middle. CDR3 length: 14 amino acids. Germline V gene data show CDR1 as SNHLY and CDR2 as FYNNEI. CDR3 in DNA: TGTGCCAGCAGTTCACCGGGGGTGGTTGGGGAGCTGTTTTTT. The encoded protein is CASSSPGVVGELFF.

CDR3 nucleotides: TGCAGTGCTAGACTTAGCGGGAGAAGGACCTACGAGCAGTACTTC. This translates into CSARLSGRRTYEQYF. This rearrangement joins TRBV20-1 to TRBJ2-7, with TRBD2 matching 9 bases. CDR3 length: 15 amino acids. V lost 2 bases, J lost 2 bases, and 7 bases stayed unmatched. CDR1 and CDR2 from the germline V gene are DFQATT and SNEGSKA (reference sequence).

This clonotype was seen a handful of times. Here the CDR3 reads CASSLLPDRAYGYTF. DNA for the CDR3: TGTGCCAGCAGCTTGTTGCCCGACCGGGCCTATGGCTACACCTTC. The V gene is TRBV5-5, the J gene TRBJ1-2; D is undetermined. CDR1 and CDR2 (germline): SGHKS, YYEKEE (reference sequence). This CDR3 is built from 15 residues. The V end was cut by 1 base, the J end by 4 bases, with 14 bases between.

This clonotype was detected only a few times. V and J are TRBV9 and TRBJ2-1; 10 positions match TRBD2. Germline values: CDR1 SGDLS, CDR2 YYNGEE. The V gene end was trimmed by 0 bases and the J gene end by 6 bases; junction bases not matched to a gene: 3. The CDR3 is 15 amino acids. CDR3 region: CASSVDPSGGNEQFF. The CDR3 DNA sequence: TGTGCCAGCAGCGTAGATCCTAGCGGGGGCAATGAGCAGTTCTTC.

J is TRBJ2-5 and V is TRBV12-3 or TRBV12-4; D is possibly TRBD1 (7 bases). Trimming shortened V by 7 bases and J by 5 bases, and 14 bases separated the two germline ends. The length of the CDR3 is 13 residues. CDR3 sequence reads: CASTQGGRETQYF. Written as DNA, the CDR3 is TGTGCCAGCACCCAGGGGGGTAGGGAGACCCAGTACTTC.

This clonotype was recorded only once. Since a much larger clone is just one base distant, this may be a read error. The chain uses TRBV12-3 or TRBV12-4 and TRBJ2-5; D gene ambiguous. The CDR3 is 14 residues long. V lost 5 bases, J lost 7 bases, and 17 bases lay in between. The CDR3 DNA sequence: TGTGCCAGCAGTCCACCCGGACGGACGGGGACCCAGTACTTC. Residues: CASSPPGRTGTQYF.

This clonotype was recorded a few times. The chain uses TRBV28 and TRBJ2-1; the match to TRBD2 covers 8 bases. Germline lookup yields CDR1 MDHEN and CDR2 SYDVKM. This CDR3 comprises 13 residues. J gave up 8 bases and V 6 bases, and 6 bases lay outside the gene matches. CDR3 sequence: CASSGGALDEQFF. The DNA of the CDR3 is TGTGCCAGCAGCGGGGGGGCCCTCGATGAGCAGTTCTTC. The full variable domain, its missing parts supplied by reference TRBV28 and TRBJ2-1, is DVKVTQSSRYLVKRTGEKVFLECVQDMDHENMFWYRQDPGLGLRLIYFSYDVKMKEKGDIPEGYSVSREKKERFSLILESASTNQTSMYLCASSGGALDEQFFGPGTRLTVL.

CDR3 loop: CASSGDTVTGELFF. The CDR3 nucleotides read TGTGCCAGTAGTGGTGATACCGTCACCGGGGAGCTGTTTTTT. The V call is TRBV19, the J call TRBJ2-2, with D hard to call. Trimming took off 5 bases at V and 4 bases at J, with 11 bases between the two ends. CDR1 is LNHDA, CDR2 SQIVND, per germline (reference sequence). This CDR3 is 14 amino acids long.

There are many counts of this clonotype. V is TRBV6-1 and J is TRBJ2-3; TRBD2 aligns across 8 bases. V lost 6 bases to trimming and J lost 2 bases; unmatched junction nucleotides: 4. The CDR3 has 14 residues. Germline CDR1 and CDR2: MNHNS and SASEGT. CDR3 region: CASRAGVLTDTQYF. The CDR3, as DNA: TGTGCCAGCAGAGCGGGAGTCCTCACAGATACGCAGTATTTT.

This clonotype was observed a few times. The V call is TRBV7-9, the J call TRBJ2-3; tentatively, D is TRBD2 (5 bases). The V end was cut by 5 bases, the J end by 4 bases, with 10 bases between. The germline gives CDR1 SEHNR, CDR2 FQNEAQ (reference sequence). The CDR3 extends over 13 amino acids. CDR3 nucleotides: TGTGCCAGCAGCAAGACCGGGGCAGATACGCAGTATTTT. It yields the protein CASSKTGADTQYF.